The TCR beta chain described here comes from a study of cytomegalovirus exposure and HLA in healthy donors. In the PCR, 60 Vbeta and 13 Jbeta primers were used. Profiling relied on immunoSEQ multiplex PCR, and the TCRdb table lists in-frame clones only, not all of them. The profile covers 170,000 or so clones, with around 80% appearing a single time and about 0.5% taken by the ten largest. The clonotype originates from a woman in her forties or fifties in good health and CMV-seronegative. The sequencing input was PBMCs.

CDR3 sequence (DNA): TGTGCCAGTACTTCTGGGAGTACCGTAATTAGGAATCAGCCCCAGCATTTT. Its protein is CASTSGSTVIRNQPQHF. The V and J genes are TRBV19 and TRBJ1-5; D not resolved. Germline loops: CDR1 LNHDA, CDR2 SQIVND (reference sequence). The CDR3 is 17 amino acids. The V end was cut by 7 bases, the J end by 4 bases, with 23 bases between. Combining the CDR3 with reference TRBV19 and TRBJ1-5 gives the whole variable domain DGGITQSPKYLFRKEGQNVTLSCEQNLNHDAMYWYRQDPGQGLRLIYYSQIVNDFQKGDIAEGYSVSREKKESFPLTVTSAQKNPTAFYLCASTSGSTVIRNQPQHFGDGTRLSIL.